The sample holds one count of the clone carrying this TCR beta chain. Its antigen is unidentified. A read error is likely here: a far larger clone is one base away. This CDR3 is missing its conserved last phenylalanine or tryptophan, likely due to a read error. The library was built from roughly 400 ng RNA with molecular barcoded adaptors for alpha/delta and beta/gamma chains. One entry per CDR3 protein, called by TCRdb with MiXCR from the reads. The top ten hold about 17% of the sample, which has around 41,000 distinct CDR3 sequences, 14% seen once. The sample comes from a study of read filtering for tumor transcriptome and immune sequencing. At the level of the study: Fewer than 10 patients were R-ISS I, about 16 were R-ISS II, roughly 7 were R-ISS III.

The CDR3 covers 14 residues. Trimming shortened V by 2 bases and J by 8 bases, and 13 bases separated the two germline ends. Germline CDR1 SGHTA, CDR2 FQGTGA. Points from the study as a whole: Even smaller IR-seq throughput identified most shared clonotypes.

V usage is TRBV7-3 and J usage is TRBJ2-1; D unresolved. Sample: a population of CD138-negative cells sorted from bone marrow. The receptor was derived from a donor aged 40 or older with multiple myeloma. The CDR3 DNA sequence: TGTGCCAGCAGCTTAGATAGGACGACCGATGAGCAGTTCCTC. Translating gives CASSLDRTTDEQFL.